These T cell receptor beta chains were read from a single sample in a study of blood T cell repertoires in COVID-19. Clones were sequenced by immunoSEQ multiplex PCR, and TCRdb holds only the in-frame ones, with some missing. The sample has some 63,000 clones, roughly 85% seen once; the top ten hold roughly 18%. Sequenced material: peripheral blood. The receptors originated from a human donor in a cohort sampled during active COVID-19. CDR3s include the opening cysteine and the closing phenylalanine or tryptophan. The D gene is left open where the match is weak. Clone sizes are given selectively: once, few, many, or a class where the clone is expanded.

j_call	clone_size	d_call	v_call	cdr3_nt	cdr3_aa
TRBJ1-5	-	TRBD1	TRBV5-6	TGTGCCAGCAGCTCCTACAGGGGGCGGCAGCCCCAGCATTTT	CASSSYRGRQPQHF
TRBJ1-2	-	-	TRBV4-2	TGTGCCAGCAGCCAAGCCCTCTCTGGACAGAGTTATGGCTACACCTTC	CASSQALSGQSYGYTF
TRBJ2-3	once	TRBD2	TRBV5-4	TGTGCCGTCCCAGAGCTAGCGGGCACAGATACGCAGTATTTT	CAVPELAGTDTQYF
TRBJ2-4	-	-	TRBV5-6	TGTGCCAGCAGTTGGAGCGGGACAAGGGTCAACATTCAGTACTTC	CASSWSGTRVNIQYF
TRBJ2-1	few	TRBD2	TRBV6-5	TGTGCCAGCAGTTGGGGGACTAGGGGGTTCTACAATGAGCAGTTCTTC	CASSWGTRGFYNEQFF
TRBJ1-5	-	-	TRBV7-2	TGTGCCAGCAGCTTATCTTATCGTCAGCCCCAGCATTTT	CASSLSYRQPQHF
TRBJ2-1	-	TRBD2	TRBV30	TGTGCCTGGAACGGGGGGGCCAATGAGCAGTTCTTC	CAWNGGANEQFF
TRBJ1-6	-	-	TRBV5-6	TGTGCCAGCAGCTTCGGCAGCGGGAGGCCCCTCCACTTT	CASSFGSGRPLHF
TRBJ2-2	-	TRBD2	TRBV25-1	TGTGCCAGCAGTGACCCGACTAGCGGGGGCGCGAACACCGGGGAGCTGTTTTTT	CASSDPTSGGANTGELFF
TRBJ1-5	-	TRBD1	TRBV10-3	TGTGCCATCAGGGGGACAGCAAATAGCAATCAGCCCCAGCATTTT	CAIRGTANSNQPQHF
TRBJ1-2	-	TRBD1	TRBV6-6	TGTGCCAGCAGTACCACCGGGACAGGGAACTATGGCTACACCTTC	CASSTTGTGNYGYTF
TRBJ2-7	-	-	TRBV11-2	TGTGCCAGCAGCTTAGGGGCGGGGGCGCAATACGAGCAGTACTTC	CASSLGAGAQYEQYF
TRBJ1-1	-	TRBD1	TRBV11-2	TGTGCCAGCAGACCCGGGACAGCGATTGAAGCTTTCTTT	CASRPGTAIEAFF
TRBJ1-4	few	-	TRBV12-5	TGTGCTAGTGGACCCGGAGGGATGGGGGTCGGCGGTGAAAAACTGTTTTTT	CASGPGGMGVGGEKLFF
TRBJ1-4	-	TRBD1	TRBV20-1	TGCAGTGCTAGTGACCCGGGACAGCTGGGGGAAAAACTGTTTTTT	CSASDPGQLGEKLFF
TRBJ1-6	-	-	TRBV19	TGTGCCAGTAGTATACTAGGGGGTGATTCACCCCTCCACTTT	CASSILGGDSPLHF
TRBJ2-1	-	-	TRBV9	TGTGCCAGCAGCGTAGACAGCTCCTACAATGAGCAGTTCTTC	CASSVDSSYNEQFF
TRBJ2-7	-	TRBD2	TRBV11-3	TGTGCCAGCAGCTTGGGATCGGGGGGCTCCTACGAGCAGTACTTC	CASSLGSGGSYEQYF
TRBJ2-5	-	TRBD2	TRBV7-2	TGTGCCAGCAGCTTGACTAGCGGGGGATCGGAGACCCAGTACTTC	CASSLTSGGSETQYF
TRBJ2-7	-	TRBD1	TRBV6-5	TGTGCCAGCAGTCCCAGACAGGGGTTCTCCTACGAGCAGTACTTC	CASSPRQGFSYEQYF
TRBJ2-1	-	-	TRBV20-1	TGCAGTGCTAGTTTTCCGCGGGGCGATGAGCAGTTCTTC	CSASFPRGDEQFF
TRBJ2-1	-	TRBD2	TRBV7-2	TGTGCCAGCAGCCTGGGACTAGCGGGGGGCCCTCTAAGTGAGCAGTTCTTC	CASSLGLAGGPLSEQFF
TRBJ2-7	-	-	TRBV6-6	TGTGCCAGTGGGGGCCATGACGACGAGCAGTACTTC	CASGGHDDEQYF
TRBJ2-3	once	TRBD2	TRBV7-6	TGTGCCAGCAGCTTAGGCCCCCTAGCGGGGAGCACAGATACGCAGTATTTT	CASSLGPLAGSTDTQYF
TRBJ1-2	-	-	TRBV18	TGTGCCAGCTCACCACCCGGACAGTCGATTGCGGGCTACACCTTC	CASSPPGQSIAGYTF
TRBJ2-5	-	TRBD2	TRBV3-1/TRBV3-2	TGTGCCAGCAGCCTCCGGGGGGTGGAGACCCAGTACTTC	CASSLRGVETQYF
TRBJ2-5	-	-	TRBV19	TGTGCCAGTAGCGGACAGTACCAAGAGACCCAGTACTTC	CASSGQYQETQYF
TRBJ2-3	-	TRBD2	TRBV24-1	TGTGCCACCAGTGATTTAACTAGCGGGGGGGCTTATACGCAGTATTTT	CATSDLTSGGAYTQYF
TRBJ2-5	-	TRBD1	TRBV11-2	TGTGCCAGCAGCCGACAGGGGGCGAGGGAGACCCAGTACTTC	CASSRQGARETQYF
TRBJ2-5	-	TRBD2	TRBV7-3	TGTGCCAGCAGCTTCCAAGCGGGGGGGCCTCTGGAGACCCAGTACTTC	CASSFQAGGPLETQYF
TRBJ1-1	few	TRBD1	TRBV7-9	TGTGCCAGCAGCTTAAGTCGCAGGGGGCGCGAGGTGGCTTTCTTT	CASSLSRRGREVAFF
TRBJ2-3	-	TRBD1	TRBV19	TGTGCCAGTAGTATCGGGACAGTCACAGATACGCAGTATTTT	CASSIGTVTDTQYF
TRBJ1-2	-	-	TRBV27	TGTGCCAGCCGTCATCCCGAGGTCTATGGCTACACCTTC	CASRHPEVYGYTF
TRBJ2-1	-	-	TRBV18	TGTGCCAGCTCACCAACGCGGAACGAGCAGTTCTTC	CASSPTRNEQFF
TRBJ1-1	-	-	TRBV5-4	TGTGCCAGCAGCTTAAGAGGGGGCACTGAAGCTTTCTTT	CASSLRGGTEAFF
TRBJ1-1	-	TRBD1	TRBV3-1/TRBV3-2	TGTGCCAGCACCCTTGGGAGACAGGGGGTGAAAGCTTTCTTT	CASTLGRQGVKAFF